This entry features one TCR beta chain sequence. Repertoires were generated with immunoSEQ multiplex PCR, while TCRdb's copy carries only in-frame clones and drops some. The sample yields about 400,000 clones, roughly 86% seen once. V was clipped by 3 bases and J by 2 bases, with 19 bases between them. CDR3 length equals 17 residues. Germline V gene data show CDR1 as MGHDK and CDR2 as SYGVNS. The record originates from a study of blood T cell repertoires in COVID-19. The receptor's source is a human donor in a cohort sampled during active COVID-19. This chain connects TRBV25-1 to TRBJ1-2; D perhaps matches TRBD1 (5 bases). The sequenced sample consisted of peripheral blood. The CDR3 here is CASSEAGQGGKNYGYTF. As DNA, the CDR3 is TGTGCCAGCAGTGAGGCGGGCCAGGGAGGAAAAAACTATGGCTACACCTTC.